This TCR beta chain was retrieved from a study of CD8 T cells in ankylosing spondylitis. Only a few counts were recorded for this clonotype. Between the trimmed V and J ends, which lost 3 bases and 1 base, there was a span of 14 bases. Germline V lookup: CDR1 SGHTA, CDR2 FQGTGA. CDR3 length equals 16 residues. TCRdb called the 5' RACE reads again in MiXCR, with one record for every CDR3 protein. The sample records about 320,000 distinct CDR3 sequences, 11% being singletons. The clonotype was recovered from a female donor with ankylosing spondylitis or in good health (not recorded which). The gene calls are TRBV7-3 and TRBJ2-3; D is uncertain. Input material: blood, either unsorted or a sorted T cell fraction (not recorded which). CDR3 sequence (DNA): TGTGCCAGCAGCTTGGGCAATATTCGGGGCACAGATACGCAGTATTTT. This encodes CASSLGNIRGTDTQYF.